The next 15 T cell receptor beta chains were all read from a single sample in a study of Graves' ophthalmopathy and Graves' hyperthyroidism. Amplification of TCR beta CDR3 regions used RNA transcripts. The first round was an RT-PCR with HTBI primers, and the second round was a multiplex PCR. TCRdb recomputed calls from the multiplex PCR reads with MiXCR, one row per CDR3 protein. This repertoire shows about 240,000 distinct CDR3 sequences, about 46% found once; its top ten account for approximately 44%. Sample: peripheral blood. These receptors came from an adult man with Graves' ophthalmopathy.

CDR3 in amino acids: CASGEGGQSYEQYF. The CDR3 nucleotides read TGTGCCAGCGGGGAGGGGGGGCAGTCCTACGAGCAGTACTTC. The gene calls are TRBV6-1 and TRBJ2-7, with D possibly TRBD2 on 7 matching bases. Germline CDR1 reads MNHNS; CDR2 reads SASEGT. V was shortened by 8 bases and J by 1 base, with 15 bases between the two germline ends. The CDR3 runs to 14 residues.

This chain's CDR3 is CASSEGHGYTF. The CDR3 bases are TGTGCCAGCAGTGAGGGGCATGGCTACACCTTC. J is TRBJ1-2 and V is TRBV25-1; TRBD1 might be the D (5 bases). Trimming stripped 3 bases from V and 6 bases from J, with 5 bases between. The germline gives CDR1 MGHDK, CDR2 SYGVNS. CDR3 size: 11 residues.

This clonotype occurred many times. This chain connects TRBV7-2 to TRBJ1-2; D unclear. This CDR3 is built from 11 residues. V was trimmed by 2 bases and J by 7 bases, leaving 5 bases between them. Germline V lookup: CDR1 SGHTA, CDR2 FQGNSA. This chain's CDR3 is CASSLLSGYTF. The CDR3 nucleotides read TGTGCCAGCAGCTTACTGAGTGGCTACACCTTC.

This clonotype was recorded many times. The CDR3 is CATSDTYEQYF. CDR3 nucleotides: TGTGCCACCAGTGATACCTACGAGCAGTACTTC. The gene calls are TRBV24-1 and TRBJ2-7, with unresolved D. Between the trimmed V and J ends, which lost 3 bases and 2 bases, there was a span of 1 base. Germline CDR1 is KGHDR and CDR2 is SFDVKD. CDR3 length: 11 amino acids.

V gene TRBV9 combines with J gene TRBJ2-2; 8 bases match TRBD2. V trimming: 0 bases; J trimming: 6 bases; junction bases outside the gene matches: 13. Germline V CDR1 and CDR2: SGDLS, YYNGEE. The length of the CDR3 is 18 residues. CDR3 sequence: CASSVASMRGAGSGELFF. For the CDR3, the DNA is TGTGCCAGCAGCGTAGCCTCCATGCGGGGGGCAGGGTCCGGGGAGCTGTTTTTT.

The chain combines TRBV11-1 with TRBJ2-6; 8 bases are a match to TRBD1. This CDR3 has 18 residues. The V segment lost 3 bases and the J segment 0 bases; nucleotides outside the gene matches: 7. CDR1 is SGHAT and CDR2 is FQDESV in the germline V gene (reference sequence). CDR3 sequence reads: CASSLAGGHSSGANVLTF. The CDR3 nucleotides read TGTGCCAGCAGCTTGGCAGGGGGCCACAGCTCTGGGGCCAACGTCCTGACTTTC.

The chain employs TRBV28 and TRBJ1-2; D is unresolved. CDR3 size: 12 residues. The germline V and J ends were trimmed by 7 bases and 4 bases, with 10 bases remaining between them. From germline, CDR1 is MDHEN and CDR2 SYDVKM. The CDR3 DNA follows: TGTGCCAGCACCCATGGTCTCTATGGCTACACCTTC. Translated: CASTHGLYGYTF.

Written as DNA, the CDR3 is TGTGCCAGCAGCTCCATCGGGCGGGGTGAAGCTTTCTTT. Protein sequence: CASSSIGRGEAFF. The rearrangement joins TRBV11-2 to TRBJ1-1; D is unclear. V lost 4 bases and J lost 7, with 13 bases in between. This CDR3 region has 13 residues. Germline CDR1 and CDR2: SGHAT and FQNNGV.

The chain links TRBV28 to TRBJ1-4, with a tentative D call TRBD1 (5 bases). Germline CDR1 and CDR2: MDHEN and SYDVKM. The CDR3 totals 14 residues. V lost 3 bases, J lost 8 bases, and 13 bases lay in between. CDR3 residues: CASSFRARGEKLFF. Written as DNA, the CDR3 is TGTGCCAGCAGTTTTCGGGCCCGGGGGGAAAAACTGTTTTTT.

The V gene is TRBV10-3, the J gene TRBJ2-7; tentatively, D is TRBD1 (5 bases). The DNA matches TRBJ2-5 better at its end, which makes the J call doubtful. CDR3 length: 14 residues. Germline CDR1 reads ENHRY; CDR2 reads SYGVKD. CDR3 coding DNA: TGTGCCAGCGAGCGACAGTATGGAGTAGAGACCCAGTACTTC. Protein sequence: CASERQYGVETQYF.

The chain couples TRBV5-5 to TRBJ1-1; no clear D gene. The germline CDR1 and CDR2 sequences are SGHKS and YYEKEE (reference sequence). The ends were cut back, 2 bases at V and 6 bases at J, with 8 bases in the middle. The CDR3 covers 12 residues. Written as DNA, the CDR3 is TGTGCCAGCAGCTTTGGGCAGTCTGAAGCTTTCTTT. Its translation is CASSFGQSEAFF.

This clonotype turned up a few times. The chain combines TRBV29-1 with TRBJ2-5; 10 positions agree with TRBD1. With 0 bases clipped from V and 5 bases from J, the junction kept 9 bases outside the gene matches. Germline V gene sequence: CDR1 SQVTM, CDR2 ANQGSEA. The CDR3 consists of 16 residues. The CDR3 DNA sequence: TGCAGCGTTGAAGATCCAGGGGACAGGGGAAGGGAGACCCAGTACTTC. Amino acid sequence: CSVEDPGDRGRETQYF.

The rearrangement links TRBV15 to TRBJ1-3; no reliable D call. Germline V gives CDR1 LNHNV, CDR2 YYDKDF (reference sequence). This CDR3 is 15 amino acids long. Trimming took 4 bases from V and 3 from J, leaving 13 bases between them. The CDR3 DNA reads as TGTGCCACCAGCACCAGGACCTCGGATGGAAACACCATATATTTT. Translation gives CATSTRTSDGNTIYF.

This chain uses TRBV20-1 with TRBJ2-5; 13 nucleotides align to TRBD2. Germline CDR1 is DFQATT and CDR2 is SNEGSKA (reference sequence). V was clipped by 1 base and J by 5 bases; unmatched bases: 7. CDR3 length: 16 residues. DNA for the CDR3: TGCAGTGCTAGAGGCTTACTAGCGGGAGGGCGGGAGACCCAGTACTTC. Translation gives CSARGLLAGGRETQYF.

This chain connects TRBV26 to TRBJ2-5; the table names TRBD2, a call not compared with the DNA. TRBV26 is labeled a pseudogene. The CDR3 is 16 amino acids. DNA for the CDR3: TGCGCCAGCAGCCAAGAGGTTAGCGGATACCAAGAGACCCAGTACTTC. Its protein is CASSQEVSGYQETQYF.